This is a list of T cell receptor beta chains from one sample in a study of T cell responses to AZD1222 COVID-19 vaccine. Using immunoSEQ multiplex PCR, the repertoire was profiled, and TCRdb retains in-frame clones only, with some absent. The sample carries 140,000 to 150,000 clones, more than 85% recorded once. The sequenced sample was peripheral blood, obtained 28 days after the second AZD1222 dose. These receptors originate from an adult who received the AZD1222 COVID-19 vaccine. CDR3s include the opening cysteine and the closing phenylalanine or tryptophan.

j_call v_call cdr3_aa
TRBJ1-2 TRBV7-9 CANDLVGYGYTF
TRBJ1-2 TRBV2 CASINKLGYYTF
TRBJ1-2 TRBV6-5 CASGPGVGDDGYTF
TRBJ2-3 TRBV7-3 CASSKGLVVDTQYF
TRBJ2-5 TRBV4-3 CASSQDWGRGGETQYF
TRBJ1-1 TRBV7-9 CASTPSQGMNTEAFF
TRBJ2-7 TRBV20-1 CSARGPYEQYF
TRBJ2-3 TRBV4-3 CASSQGVQPPHTQYF
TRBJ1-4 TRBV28 CASSLQGLNEKLFF
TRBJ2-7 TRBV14 CASSPPGTTDYEQYF
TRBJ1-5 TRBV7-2 CASREGRNQPQHF
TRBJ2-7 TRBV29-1 CSVTTSGAFYEQYF
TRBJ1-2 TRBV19 CASSIGEGYYGYTF
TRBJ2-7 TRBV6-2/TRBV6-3 CASSPKRSYEQYF
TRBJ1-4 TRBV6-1 CASSVTGGNPFKSLDEKLFF
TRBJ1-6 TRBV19 CASSITGQGARSPLHF
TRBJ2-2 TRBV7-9 CASSNQREGLTGELFF
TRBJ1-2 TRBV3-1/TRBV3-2 CASSQDRQGDGYTF
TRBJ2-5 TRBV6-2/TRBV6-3 CASSYPTGGVQETQYF
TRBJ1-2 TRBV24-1 CATNTGEGLISGYTF
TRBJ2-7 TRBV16 CASSRDSGVNEQYF
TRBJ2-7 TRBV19 CASSIAGAPSYEQYF
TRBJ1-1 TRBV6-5 CASSRGVHMNTEAFF
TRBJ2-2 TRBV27 CASSPRFRAAGTGELFF
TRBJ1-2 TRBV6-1 CASSEGDRFYGYTF
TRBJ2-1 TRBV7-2 CASSPRAGVTEQFF